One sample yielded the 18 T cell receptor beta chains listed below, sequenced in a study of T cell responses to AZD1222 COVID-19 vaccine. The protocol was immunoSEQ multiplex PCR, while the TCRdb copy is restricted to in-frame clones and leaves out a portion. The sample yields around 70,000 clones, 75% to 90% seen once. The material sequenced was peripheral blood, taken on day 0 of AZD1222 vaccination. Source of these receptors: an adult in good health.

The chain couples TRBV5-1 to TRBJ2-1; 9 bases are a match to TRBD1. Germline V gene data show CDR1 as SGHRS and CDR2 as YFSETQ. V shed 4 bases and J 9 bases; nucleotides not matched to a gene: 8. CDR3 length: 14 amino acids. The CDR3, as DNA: TGCGCCAGCAGCCCCCAGGGGACAGGGTTTGAGCAGTTCTTC. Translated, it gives CASSPQGTGFEQFF. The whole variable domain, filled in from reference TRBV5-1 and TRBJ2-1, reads KAGVTQTPRYLIKTRGQQVTLSCSPISGHRSVSWYQQTPGQGLQFLFEYFSETQRNKGNFPGRFSGRQFSNSRSEMNVSTLELGDSALYLCASSPQGTGFEQFFGPGTRLTVL.

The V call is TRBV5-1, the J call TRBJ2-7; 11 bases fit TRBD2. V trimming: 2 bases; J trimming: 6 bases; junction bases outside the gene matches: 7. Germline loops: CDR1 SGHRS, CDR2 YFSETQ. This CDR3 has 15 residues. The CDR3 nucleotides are TGCGCCAGCAGCTTACAACCGACTAGCGGGATCGAGCAGTACTTC. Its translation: CASSLQPTSGIEQYF.

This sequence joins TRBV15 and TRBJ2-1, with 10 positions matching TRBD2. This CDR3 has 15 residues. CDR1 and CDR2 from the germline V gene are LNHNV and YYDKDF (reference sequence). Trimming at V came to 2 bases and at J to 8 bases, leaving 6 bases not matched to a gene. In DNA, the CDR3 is TGTGCCACCAGCAGATCACTAGCGGGGTTCGATGAGCAGTTCTTC. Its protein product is CATSRSLAGFDEQFF.

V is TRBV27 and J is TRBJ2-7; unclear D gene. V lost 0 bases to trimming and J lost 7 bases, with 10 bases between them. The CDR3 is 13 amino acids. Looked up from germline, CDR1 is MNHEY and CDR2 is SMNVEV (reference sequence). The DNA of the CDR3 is TGTGCCAGCAGTTTATCTCCCCCCGCGGAGCAGTACTTC. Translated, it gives CASSLSPPAEQYF.

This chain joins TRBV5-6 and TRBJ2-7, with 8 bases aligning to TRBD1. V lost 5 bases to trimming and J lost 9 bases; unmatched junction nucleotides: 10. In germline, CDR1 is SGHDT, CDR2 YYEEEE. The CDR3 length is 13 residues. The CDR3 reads CASSFRDRIWQYF. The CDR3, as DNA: TGTGCCAGCAGTTTCCGGGACAGGATATGGCAGTACTTC.

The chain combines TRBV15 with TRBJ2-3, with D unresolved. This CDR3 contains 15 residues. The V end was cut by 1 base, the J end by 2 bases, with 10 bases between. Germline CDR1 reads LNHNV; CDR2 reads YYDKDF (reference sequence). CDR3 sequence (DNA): TGTGCCACCAGCAGAGGGATAAAAATCACAGATACGCAGTATTTT. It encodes CATSRGIKITDTQYF.

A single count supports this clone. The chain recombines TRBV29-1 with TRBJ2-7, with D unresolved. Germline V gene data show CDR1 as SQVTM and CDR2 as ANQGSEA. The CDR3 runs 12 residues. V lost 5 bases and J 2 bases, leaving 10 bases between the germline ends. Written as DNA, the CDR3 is TGCAGCGTTCAAATGTCCCCCTACGAGCAGTACTTC. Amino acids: CSVQMSPYEQYF.

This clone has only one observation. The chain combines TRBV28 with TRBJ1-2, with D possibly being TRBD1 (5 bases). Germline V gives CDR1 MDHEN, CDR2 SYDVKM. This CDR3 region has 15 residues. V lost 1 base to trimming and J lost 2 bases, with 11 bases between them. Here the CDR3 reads CASSLSGGVNYGYTF. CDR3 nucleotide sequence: TGTGCCAGCAGTTTATCTGGGGGAGTCAACTATGGCTACACCTTC.

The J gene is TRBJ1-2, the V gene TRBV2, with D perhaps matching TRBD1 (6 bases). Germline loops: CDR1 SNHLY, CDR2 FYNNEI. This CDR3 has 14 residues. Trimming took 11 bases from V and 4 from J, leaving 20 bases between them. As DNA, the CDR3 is TGTGCCCGGGATAGTGGGGGCGGAGGCTATGGCTACACCTTC. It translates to CARDSGGGGYGYTF. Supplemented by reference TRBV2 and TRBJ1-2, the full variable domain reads EPEVTQTPSHQVTQMGQEVILRCVPISNHLYFYWYRQILGQKVEFLVSFYNNEISEKSEIFDDQFSVERPDGSNFTLKIRSTKLEDSAMYFCARDSGGGGYGYTFGSGTRLTVV.

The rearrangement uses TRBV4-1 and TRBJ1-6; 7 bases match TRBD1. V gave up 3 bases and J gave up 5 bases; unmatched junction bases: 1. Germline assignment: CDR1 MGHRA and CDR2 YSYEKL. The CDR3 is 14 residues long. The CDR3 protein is CASSQGTDNSPLHF. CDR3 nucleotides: TGCGCCAGCAGCCAGGGGACAGATAATTCACCCCTCCACTTT.

CDR3 in amino acids: CASSLRGESYEQYF. In DNA, the CDR3 is TGCGCCAGCAGCCTCCGCGGGGAGAGTTACGAGCAGTACTTC. The chain uses TRBV5-1 and TRBJ2-7; a possible D gene is TRBD2 (6 bases). CDR3 length: 14 amino acids. The germline V and J ends were trimmed by 4 bases and 4 bases, with 15 bases remaining between them. Germline V CDR1 and CDR2: SGHRS, YFSETQ.

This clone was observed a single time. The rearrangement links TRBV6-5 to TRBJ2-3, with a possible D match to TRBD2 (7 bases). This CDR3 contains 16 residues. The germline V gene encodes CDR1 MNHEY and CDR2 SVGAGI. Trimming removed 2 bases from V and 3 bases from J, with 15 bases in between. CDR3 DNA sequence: TGTGCCAGCAGTTACGGGGGGCGGGAGCAGACAGATACGCAGTATTTT. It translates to CASSYGGREQTDTQYF.

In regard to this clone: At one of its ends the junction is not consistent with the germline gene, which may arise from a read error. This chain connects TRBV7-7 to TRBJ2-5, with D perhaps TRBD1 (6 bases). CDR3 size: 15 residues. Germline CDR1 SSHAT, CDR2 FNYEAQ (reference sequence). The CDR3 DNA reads TGTGCTAGCAGCCCGGTAGGGGGTGGGCAAGAGACCCAGTACTTC. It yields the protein CASSPVGGGQETQYF.

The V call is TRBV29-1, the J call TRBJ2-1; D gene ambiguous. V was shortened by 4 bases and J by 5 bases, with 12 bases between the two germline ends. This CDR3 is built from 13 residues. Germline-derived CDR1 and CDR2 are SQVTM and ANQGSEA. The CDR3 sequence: CSVAGPLNNEQFF. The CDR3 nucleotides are TGCAGCGTTGCTGGTCCCCTGAACAATGAGCAGTTCTTC.

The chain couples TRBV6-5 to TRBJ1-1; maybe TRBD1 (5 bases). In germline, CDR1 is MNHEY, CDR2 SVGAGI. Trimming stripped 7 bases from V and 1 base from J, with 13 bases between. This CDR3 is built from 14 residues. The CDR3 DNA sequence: TGTGCCAGCAACCAACAGGTGTCGAACACTGAAGCTTTCTTT. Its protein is CASNQQVSNTEAFF.

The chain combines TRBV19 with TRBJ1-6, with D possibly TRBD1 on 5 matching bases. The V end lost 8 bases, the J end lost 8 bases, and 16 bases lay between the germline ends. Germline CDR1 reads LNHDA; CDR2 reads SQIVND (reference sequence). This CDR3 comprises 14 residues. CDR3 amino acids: CASQWGPPDSPLHF. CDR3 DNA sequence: TGTGCCAGTCAGTGGGGCCCGCCGGATTCACCCCTCCACTTT.

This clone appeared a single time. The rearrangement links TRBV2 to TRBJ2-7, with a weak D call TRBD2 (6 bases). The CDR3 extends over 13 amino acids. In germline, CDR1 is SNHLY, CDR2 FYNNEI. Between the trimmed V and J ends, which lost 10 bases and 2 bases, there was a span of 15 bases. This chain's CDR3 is CANRRDSTYEQYF. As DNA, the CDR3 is TGTGCCAACCGGAGGGACTCCACCTACGAGCAGTACTTC.

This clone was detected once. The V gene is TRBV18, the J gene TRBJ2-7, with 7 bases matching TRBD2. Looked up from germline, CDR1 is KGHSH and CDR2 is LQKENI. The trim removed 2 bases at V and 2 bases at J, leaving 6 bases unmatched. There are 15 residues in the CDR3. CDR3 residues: CASSPNMGGTYEQYF. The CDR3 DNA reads TGTGCCAGCTCACCAAACATGGGAGGGACCTACGAGCAGTACTTC. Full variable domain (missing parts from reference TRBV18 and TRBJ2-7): NAGVMQNPRHLVRRRGQEARLRCSPMKGHSHVYWYRQLPEEGLKFMVYLQKENIIDESGMPKERFSAEFPKEGPSILRIQQVVRGDSAAYFCASSPNMGGTYEQYFGPGTRLTVT.